Listed below are T cell receptor beta chains from one sample, sequenced in a study of T cells in Graves' hyperthyroidism and ophthalmopathy. One entry per CDR3 protein results from TCRdb running MiXCR on the multiplex PCR reads. The sample shows fewer than 650,000 distinct CDR3 sequences, 11% to 15% of them seen only once. Input material: blood. The origin of the receptors is a woman aged 25 to 39 with Graves' hyperthyroidism that later progressed to Graves' ophthalmopathy. Both conserved end residues are part of each CDR3. Fields, in order: D gene, clone size, J gene, V gene, CDR3 DNA, CDR3 protein. D genes are given only for firm matches. Some rows mark clone size as missing; the rest say once, few, many or name a class of expanded clone.

D gene: .; clone size: .; J gene: TRBJ2-1; V gene: TRBV12-3/TRBV12-4; CDR3 DNA: TGTGCCAGCAGTTTCGGGACGCCATACAATGAGCAGTTCTTC; CDR3 protein: CASSFGTPYNEQFF
D gene: .; clone size: .; J gene: TRBJ2-3; V gene: TRBV3-1; CDR3 DNA: TGTGCCAGCAGCCAAACCCCCCAGGACACGCAGTATTTT; CDR3 protein: CASSQTPQDTQYF
D gene: TRBD2; clone size: few; J gene: TRBJ2-4; V gene: TRBV4-1; CDR3 DNA: TGCGCCAGCAGCCAAGATCGGGGGGACGTTTTAGCCAAAAACATTCAGTACTTC; CDR3 protein: CASSQDRGDVLAKNIQYF
D gene: .; clone size: many; J gene: TRBJ1-1; V gene: TRBV6-1; CDR3 DNA: TGTGCCAGCCGGGACGGTGAAGCTTTCTTT; CDR3 protein: CASRDGEAFF
D gene: .; clone size: many; J gene: TRBJ2-5; V gene: TRBV28; CDR3 DNA: TGTGCCAGCACGACAGTGTCGGGAGAGACCCAGTACTTC; CDR3 protein: CASTTVSGETQYF
D gene: .; clone size: many; J gene: TRBJ1-3; V gene: TRBV3-1; CDR3 DNA: TGTGCCAGCAGCCAAGGTAGAGGGGGCTCTGGAAACACCATATATTTT; CDR3 protein: CASSQGRGGSGNTIYF
D gene: TRBD1; clone size: many; J gene: TRBJ1-1; V gene: TRBV20-1; CDR3 DNA: TGCAGTGCACGTCCGGGGACAGGATACTACACTGAAGCTTTCTTT; CDR3 protein: CSARPGTGYYTEAFF
D gene: .; clone size: .; J gene: TRBJ1-4; V gene: TRBV15; CDR3 DNA: TGTGCCACCAGCAGAGATCTGGGGGGCCCGATTGAAAAACTGTTTTTT; CDR3 protein: CATSRDLGGPIEKLFF
D gene: .; clone size: many; J gene: TRBJ2-3; V gene: TRBV6-5; CDR3 DNA: TGTGCCAGCAGTTACAGGGGCCCCGACACAGATACGCAGTATTTT; CDR3 protein: CASSYRGPDTDTQYF
D gene: TRBD1; clone size: .; J gene: TRBJ1-6; V gene: TRBV7-3; CDR3 DNA: TGTGCCAGCAACTCCGGGACAGCAAATTCACCCCTCCACTTT; CDR3 protein: CASNSGTANSPLHF
D gene: .; clone size: .; J gene: TRBJ1-4; V gene: TRBV5-4; CDR3 DNA: TGTGCCAGCAGCTCGGGGTATGGTACTAATGAAAAACTGTTTTTT; CDR3 protein: CASSSGYGTNEKLFF
D gene: TRBD2; clone size: few; J gene: TRBJ2-7; V gene: TRBV7-2; CDR3 DNA: TGTGCCAGCAGCCTCCTTGTGACTAGCGGGAGGGCCTACGAGCAGTACTTC; CDR3 protein: CASSLLVTSGRAYEQYF
D gene: .; clone size: many; J gene: TRBJ2-4; V gene: TRBV6-2/TRBV6-3; CDR3 DNA: TGTGCCAGCAGTTCCCAGCGGGCAATTCAGTACTTC; CDR3 protein: CASSSQRAIQYF
D gene: TRBD2; clone size: .; J gene: TRBJ2-1; V gene: TRBV19; CDR3 DNA: TGTGCCAGTACCCCAAATTGGGAGGGGATGATGAATGAGCAGTTCTTC; CDR3 protein: CASTPNWEGMMNEQFF
D gene: TRBD2; clone size: few; J gene: TRBJ2-3; V gene: TRBV20-1; CDR3 DNA: TGCAGTGCTGAGGCAAGACTAGCGGGGAACACAGATACGCAGTATTTT; CDR3 protein: CSAEARLAGNTDTQYF
D gene: .; clone size: .; J gene: TRBJ1-2; V gene: TRBV19; CDR3 DNA: TGTGCCAGTACCCTGGGGACCCACTATGGCTACACCTTC; CDR3 protein: CASTLGTHYGYTF
D gene: .; clone size: many; J gene: TRBJ2-3; V gene: TRBV7-8; CDR3 DNA: TGTGCCAGCAGCTTAGGTCGGCTAGCGAGCACAGATACGCAGTATTTT; CDR3 protein: CASSLGRLASTDTQYF
D gene: .; clone size: .; J gene: TRBJ1-1; V gene: TRBV27; CDR3 DNA: TGTGCCAGCAGTACCCCGGACTTAGTGAACACTGAAGCTTTCTTT; CDR3 protein: CASSTPDLVNTEAFF
D gene: .; clone size: many; J gene: TRBJ1-5; V gene: TRBV28; CDR3 DNA: TGTGCCAGCAATCAACGGGATCAGCCCCAGCATTTT; CDR3 protein: CASNQRDQPQHF
D gene: TRBD2; clone size: many; J gene: TRBJ2-1; V gene: TRBV28; CDR3 DNA: TGTGCCAGCAGCTCTGCGGGACTAGCAGAGAGCTCCTACAATGAGCAGTTCTTC; CDR3 protein: CASSSAGLAESSYNEQFF
D gene: .; clone size: .; J gene: TRBJ1-3; V gene: TRBV30; CDR3 DNA: TGTGCCTGGAGTGTACTCCCCTCTGGAAACACCATATATTTT; CDR3 protein: CAWSVLPSGNTIYF
D gene: .; clone size: many; J gene: TRBJ2-1; V gene: TRBV12-3/TRBV12-4; CDR3 DNA: TGTGCCAGCTCCCCCCGCGGTCGGTCCCATGAGCAGTTCTTC; CDR3 protein: CASSPRGRSHEQFF
D gene: .; clone size: many; J gene: TRBJ1-1; V gene: TRBV2; CDR3 DNA: TGTGCCAGCAGCAAGCGGGGAGTGGAAGGGAACACTGAAGCTTTCTTT; CDR3 protein: CASSKRGVEGNTEAFF
D gene: TRBD1; clone size: many; J gene: TRBJ2-7; V gene: TRBV12-3/TRBV12-4; CDR3 DNA: TGTGCCAGCAGCAACATATTAAAGGGACAGCCCTACGAGCAGTACTTC; CDR3 protein: CASSNILKGQPYEQYF
D gene: .; clone size: many; J gene: TRBJ2-5; V gene: TRBV7-9; CDR3 DNA: TGTGCCAGCAGGCCCCCGGGGCAGGGCCAAGAGACCCAGTACTTC; CDR3 protein: CASRPPGQGQETQYF
D gene: .; clone size: .; J gene: TRBJ1-1; V gene: TRBV6-1; CDR3 DNA: TGTGCCAGCACTACCCCTGAGGGCACTGAAGCTTTCTTT; CDR3 protein: CASTTPEGTEAFF
D gene: .; clone size: .; J gene: TRBJ1-1; V gene: TRBV5-1; CDR3 DNA: TGCGCCAGCATCCCCCGGGACATCCTGAACACTGAAGCTTTCTTT; CDR3 protein: CASIPRDILNTEAFF
D gene: TRBD2; clone size: many; J gene: TRBJ2-7; V gene: TRBV7-2; CDR3 DNA: TGTGCCAGCAGCCCCGGGACTAGCGGGGCCTACGAGCAGTACTTC; CDR3 protein: CASSPGTSGAYEQYF
D gene: .; clone size: many; J gene: TRBJ2-1; V gene: TRBV6-2/TRBV6-3; CDR3 DNA: TGTGCCAGCAGCCCTACCACCGGGACTGGATACAATGAGCAGTTCTTC; CDR3 protein: CASSPTTGTGYNEQFF
D gene: TRBD1; clone size: many; J gene: TRBJ2-5; V gene: TRBV11-2; CDR3 DNA: TGTGCCAGCAGCTTAGATCGTGGACAGGGGGCGCCCCAGGGGGCCCAGTACTTC; CDR3 protein: CASSLDRGQGAPQGAQYF
D gene: TRBD1; clone size: many; J gene: TRBJ1-4; V gene: TRBV2; CDR3 DNA: TGTGCCAGCACCTTGGACAGGCTCAGGGGGAATGAAAAACTGTTTTTT; CDR3 protein: CASTLDRLRGNEKLFF
D gene: TRBD2; clone size: many; J gene: TRBJ2-7; V gene: TRBV10-3; CDR3 DNA: TGTGCCATCAGTGAGGCAGCGGGGGATTTGGGATCTTGGGAGCAGTACTTC; CDR3 protein: CAISEAAGDLGSWEQYF
D gene: .; clone size: many; J gene: TRBJ1-6; V gene: TRBV27; CDR3 DNA: TGTGCCAGCACGCAGGGGAATTCACCCCTCCACTTT; CDR3 protein: CASTQGNSPLHF
D gene: TRBD1; clone size: many; J gene: TRBJ2-7; V gene: TRBV6-5; CDR3 DNA: TGTGCCAGCAGTTACCTGGACAGGGGAACCTACGAGCAGTACTTC; CDR3 protein: CASSYLDRGTYEQYF
D gene: .; clone size: .; J gene: TRBJ2-5; V gene: TRBV5-1; CDR3 DNA: TGCGCCAGCAGCTGGGGGGGGCTACAAGAGACCCAGTACTTC; CDR3 protein: CASSWGGLQETQYF
D gene: TRBD1; clone size: many; J gene: TRBJ1-4; V gene: TRBV2; CDR3 DNA: TGTGCCAGCAGGGGGGACAGTCTTAATGAAAAACTGTTTTTT; CDR3 protein: CASRGDSLNEKLFF
D gene: .; clone size: .; J gene: TRBJ2-1; V gene: TRBV9; CDR3 DNA: TGTGCCAGCAGCGTAGTCCAGCGGCCACCCGATAATGAGCAGTTCTTC; CDR3 protein: CASSVVQRPPDNEQFF
D gene: .; clone size: few; J gene: TRBJ2-5; V gene: TRBV9; CDR3 DNA: TGTGCCAGCAGCGAAACAGGGACCTCCTTCTCCTCTGAGACCCAGTACTTC; CDR3 protein: CASSETGTSFSSETQYF
D gene: .; clone size: .; J gene: TRBJ1-1; V gene: TRBV7-2; CDR3 DNA: TGTGCCAGCAGCTTAGATGCGGGGGCCGGCACTGAAGCTTTCTTT; CDR3 protein: CASSLDAGAGTEAFF
D gene: .; clone size: many; J gene: TRBJ2-7; V gene: TRBV2; CDR3 DNA: TGTGCCAGCAGTCCAGACGAGCGCAGCTCCTACGAGCAGTACTTC; CDR3 protein: CASSPDERSSYEQYF
D gene: TRBD2; clone size: .; J gene: TRBJ2-1; V gene: TRBV3-1; CDR3 DNA: TGTGCCAGCAGCCAGGCGGGAGCCCTTCTCTACAATGAGCAGTTCTTC; CDR3 protein: CASSQAGALLYNEQFF
D gene: .; clone size: many; J gene: TRBJ1-2; V gene: TRBV2; CDR3 DNA: TGTGCCAGCACCCCGCCGGGTGTCCAGGGCGAGTATGGCTACACCTTC; CDR3 protein: CASTPPGVQGEYGYTF
D gene: TRBD2; clone size: many; J gene: TRBJ2-7; V gene: TRBV15; CDR3 DNA: TGTGCCACCAGCGTGGGACTAGAACTCTACGAGCAGTACTTC; CDR3 protein: CATSVGLELYEQYF